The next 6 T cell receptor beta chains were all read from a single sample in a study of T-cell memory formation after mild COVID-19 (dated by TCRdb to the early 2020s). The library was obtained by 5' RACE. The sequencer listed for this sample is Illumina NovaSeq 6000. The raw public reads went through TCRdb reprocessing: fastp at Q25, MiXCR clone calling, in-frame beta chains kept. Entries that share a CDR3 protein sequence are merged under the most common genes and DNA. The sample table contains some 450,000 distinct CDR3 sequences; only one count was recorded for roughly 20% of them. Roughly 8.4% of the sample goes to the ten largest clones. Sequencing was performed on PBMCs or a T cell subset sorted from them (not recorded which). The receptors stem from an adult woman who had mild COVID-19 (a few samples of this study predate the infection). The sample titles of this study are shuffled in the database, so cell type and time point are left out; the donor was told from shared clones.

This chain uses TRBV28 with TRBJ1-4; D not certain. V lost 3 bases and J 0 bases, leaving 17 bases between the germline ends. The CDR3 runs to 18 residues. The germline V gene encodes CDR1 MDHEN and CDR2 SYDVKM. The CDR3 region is CASSLGYFSPSTNEKLFF. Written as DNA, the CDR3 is TGTGCCAGCAGTTTGGGGTACTTTTCTCCTTCAACTAATGAAAAACTGTTTTTT.

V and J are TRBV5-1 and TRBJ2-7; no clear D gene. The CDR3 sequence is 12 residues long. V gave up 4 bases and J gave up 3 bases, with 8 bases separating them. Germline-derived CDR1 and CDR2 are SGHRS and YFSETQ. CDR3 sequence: CASSNNFYEQYF. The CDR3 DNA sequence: TGCGCCAGCAGCAATAATTTCTACGAGCAGTACTTC.

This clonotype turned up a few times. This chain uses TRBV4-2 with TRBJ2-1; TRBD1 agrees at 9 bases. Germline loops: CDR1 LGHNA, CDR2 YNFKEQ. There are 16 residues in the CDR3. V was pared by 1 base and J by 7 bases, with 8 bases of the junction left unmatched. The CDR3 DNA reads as TGTGCCAGCAGCCAAGTCAAGGGGACAGGGCTGAATGAGCAGTTCTTC. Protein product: CASSQVKGTGLNEQFF.

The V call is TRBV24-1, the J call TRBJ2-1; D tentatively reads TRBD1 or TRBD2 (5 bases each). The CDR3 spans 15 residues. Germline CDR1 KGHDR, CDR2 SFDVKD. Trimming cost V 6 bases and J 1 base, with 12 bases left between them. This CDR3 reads CATSLGDGSYNEQFF. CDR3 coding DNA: TGTGCCACCAGTTTGGGGGACGGGTCCTACAATGAGCAGTTCTTC.

The CDR3 DNA reads as TGTGCCAGCAGCCGGGGGGACAATGAGCAGTTCTTC. Its protein product is CASSRGDNEQFF. The J gene is TRBJ2-1, the V gene TRBV9, with 7 bases that match TRBD2. V lost 4 bases, J lost 5 bases, and 0 bases stayed unmatched. The CDR3 is 12 amino acids. Germline values: CDR1 SGDLS, CDR2 YYNGEE.

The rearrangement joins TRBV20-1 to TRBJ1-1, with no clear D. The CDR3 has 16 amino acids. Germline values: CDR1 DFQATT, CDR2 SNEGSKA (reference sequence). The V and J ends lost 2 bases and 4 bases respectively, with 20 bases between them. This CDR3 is CSARIPGREVFTEAFF. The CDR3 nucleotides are TGCAGTGCTAGAATCCCGGGAAGGGAGGTGTTCACTGAAGCTTTCTTT.